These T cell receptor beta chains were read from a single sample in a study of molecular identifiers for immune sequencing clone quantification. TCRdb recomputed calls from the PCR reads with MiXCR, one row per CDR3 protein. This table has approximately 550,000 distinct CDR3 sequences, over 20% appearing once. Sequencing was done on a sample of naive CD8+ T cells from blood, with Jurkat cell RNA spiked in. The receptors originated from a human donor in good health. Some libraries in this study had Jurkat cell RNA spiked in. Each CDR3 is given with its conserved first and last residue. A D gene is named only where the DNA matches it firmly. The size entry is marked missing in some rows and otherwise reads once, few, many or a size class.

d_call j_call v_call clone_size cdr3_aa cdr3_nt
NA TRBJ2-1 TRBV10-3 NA CAISDPTEGGAQGEQFF TGTGCCATCAGTGATCCGACGGAGGGGGGGGCCCAGGGTGAGCAGTTCTTC
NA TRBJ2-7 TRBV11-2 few CASSLVNEQYF TGTGCCAGCAGCTTAGTTAACGAGCAGTACTTC
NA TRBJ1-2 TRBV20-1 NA CSARIIGRGHDYGYTF TGCAGTGCTAGAATTATTGGGCGGGGACACGACTATGGCTACACCTTC
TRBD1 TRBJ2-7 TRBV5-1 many CASSGTGLTYEQYF TGCGCCAGCAGCGGGACAGGGCTGACCTACGAGCAGTACTTC
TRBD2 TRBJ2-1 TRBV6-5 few CASSYPLAGGSTREFF TGTGCCAGCAGTTACCCGCTAGCGGGGGGGTCAACGAGGGAGTTCTTC
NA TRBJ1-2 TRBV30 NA CAWSVGGLDGYTF TGTGCCTGGAGTGTCGGAGGGTTGGATGGCTACACCTTC
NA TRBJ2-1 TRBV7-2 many CASSLDLGSYNEQFF TGTGCCAGCAGCTTAGACCTAGGGTCCTACAATGAGCAGTTCTTC
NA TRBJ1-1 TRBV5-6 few CASSLEALNTEAFF TGTGCCAGCAGCTTGGAGGCCTTGAACACTGAAGCTTTCTTT
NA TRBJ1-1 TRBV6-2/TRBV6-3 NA CASREGTWDTEAFF TGTGCCAGCAGGGAAGGGACTTGGGACACTGAAGCTTTCTTT
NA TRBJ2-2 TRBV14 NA CASSQVYGRVTGELFF TGTGCCAGCAGCCAAGTCTACGGAAGGGTAACCGGGGAGCTGTTTTTT
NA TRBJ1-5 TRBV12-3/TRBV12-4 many CASSPVAQPQHF TGTGCCAGCAGCCCTGTGGCGCAGCCCCAGCATTTT
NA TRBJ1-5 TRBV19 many CASSNILSSGSNQPQHF TGTGCCAGTAGCAACATCTTATCCTCTGGGAGCAATCAGCCCCAGCATTTT
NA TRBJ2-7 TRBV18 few CASSPGHGYEQYF TGTGCCAGCTCACCGGGACACGGATACGAGCAGTACTTC
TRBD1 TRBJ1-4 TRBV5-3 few CASSVQGGPANEKLFF TGTGCCAGCAGCGTTCAGGGGGGCCCGGCTAATGAAAAACTGTTTTTT
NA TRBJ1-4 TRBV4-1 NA CASSQETREELFF TGCGCCAGCAGCCAAGAAACTCGAGAAGAACTGTTTTTT
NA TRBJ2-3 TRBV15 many CATSARSADTQYF TGTGCCACCAGCGCTCGGAGTGCAGATACGCAGTATTTT
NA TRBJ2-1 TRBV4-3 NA CASSQEVLAPYNEQFF TGCGCCAGCAGCCAAGAAGTACTAGCCCCCTACAATGAGCAGTTCTTC
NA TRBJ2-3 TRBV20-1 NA CSAYPWRGGYTDTQYF TGCAGTGCGTATCCTTGGCGGGGCGGATACACAGATACGCAGTATTTT
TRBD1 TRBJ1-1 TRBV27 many CASSFTGALNTEAFF TGCGCCAGCAGCTTTACAGGGGCCCTGAACACTGAAGCTTTCTTT
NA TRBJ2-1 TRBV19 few CASSIALMVGQFF TGTGCCAGTAGTATCGCTCTCATGGTCGGGCAGTTCTTC
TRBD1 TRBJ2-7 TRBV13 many CASSLTLGQGAGEQYF TGTGCCAGCAGCTTAACGTTGGGACAGGGGGCCGGTGAGCAGTACTTC
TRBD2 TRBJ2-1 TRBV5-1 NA CASSPGTSGSYNEQFF TGCGCCAGCAGCCCGGGGACTAGCGGGTCCTACAATGAGCAGTTCTTC
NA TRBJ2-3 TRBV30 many CAWSGGVSTDTQYF TGTGCCTGGAGTGGGGGGGTCTCCACAGATACGCAGTATTTT
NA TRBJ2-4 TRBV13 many CASSFGQNIQYF TGTGCCAGCAGCTTTGGCCAAAACATTCAGTACTTC
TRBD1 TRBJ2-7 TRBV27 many CATALGQSYEQYF TGTGCCACCGCCCTGGGACAGTCCTACGAGCAGTACTTC
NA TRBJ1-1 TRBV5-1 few CASSLEGAFAFF TGCGCCAGCAGCTTGGAGGGCGCTTTTGCTTTCTTT
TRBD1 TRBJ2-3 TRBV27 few CASSSGWTGYDKITPTQYF TGTGCCAGCAGTTCCGGCTGGACAGGGTACGACAAAATAACTCCTACGCAGTATTTT
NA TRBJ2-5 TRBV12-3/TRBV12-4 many CASTRSFSETQYF TGTGCCAGCACCCGAAGTTTTTCTGAGACCCAGTACTTC
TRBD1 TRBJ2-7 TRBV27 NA CASSPGTGILYEQYF TGTGCCAGCAGTCCAGGGACAGGGATCCTCTACGAGCAGTACTTC
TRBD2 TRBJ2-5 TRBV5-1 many CASSLVTGTSDDVGTRETQYF TGCGCCAGCAGCTTGGTAACCGGGACTAGCGATGACGTGGGGACAAGGGAGACCCAGTACTTC
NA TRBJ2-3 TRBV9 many CASSVSGGQGITDTQYF TGTGCCAGCAGCGTGAGCGGGGGACAGGGCATAACAGATACGCAGTATTTT
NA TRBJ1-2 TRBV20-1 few CSARAGVYYGYTF TGCAGTGCTAGAGCAGGGGTATACTATGGCTACACCTTC
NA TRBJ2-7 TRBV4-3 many CASSQETSYEQYF TGCGCCAGCAGCCAAGAAACCAGCTACGAGCAGTACTTC
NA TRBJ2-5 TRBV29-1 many CSVENRDFQRTQYF TGCAGCGTTGAAAACCGGGACTTCCAGCGGACCCAGTACTTC
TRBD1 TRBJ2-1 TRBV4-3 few CASSHGQGRSYNEQFF TGCGCCAGCAGCCACGGACAGGGTCGATCCTACAATGAGCAGTTCTTC
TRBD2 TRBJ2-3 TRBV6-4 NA CASSDTSGGEDTQYF TGTGCCAGCAGCGATACTAGCGGGGGGGAAGATACGCAGTATTTT
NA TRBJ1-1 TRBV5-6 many CASSSGQQINTEAFF TGTGCCAGCAGCTCCGGACAGCAAATCAACACTGAAGCTTTCTTT
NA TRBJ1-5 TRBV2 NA CASSDPRSNQPQHF TGTGCCAGCAGTGATCCCAGGAGCAATCAGCCCCAGCATTTT
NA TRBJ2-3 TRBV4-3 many CASSQDYPRGTDTQYF TGCGCCAGCAGCCAAGATTACCCGCGCGGGACAGATACGCAGTATTTT
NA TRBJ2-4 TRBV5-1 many CASSFSLRELAKNIQYF TGCGCCAGCAGCTTTTCTCTTAGAGAACTAGCCAAAAACATTCAGTACTTC
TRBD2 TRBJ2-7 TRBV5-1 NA CASSLGFSGASYEQYF TGCGCCAGCAGCTTGGGATTCAGCGGGGCATCCTACGAGCAGTACTTC